The 32 T cell receptor beta chains below were found in one sample sequenced in a study of vaccination and CD4 T cells after COVID-19. Sequencing of cultured CD4+ T cell DNA used the Oncomine TCR Beta short-read assay. TCRdb processed the PCR reads anew with MiXCR; each CDR3 protein has one entry. Here the sample spans approximately 20,000 distinct CDR3 sequences, roughly 60% being singletons. Their target antigens are unknown. Specified treatment: approximately 9-day PBMC culture with coronavirus spike peptide pools or control peptides (ViraFEST assay). Sequences were obtained from CD4+ T cells from blood, cultured in vitro. The receptor set was obtained from a human donor who had recovered from COVID-19.

This clonotype was picked up a small number of times. The chain couples TRBV11-2 to TRBJ2-3, with a weak D call TRBD2 (6 bases). Germline loops: CDR1 SGHAT, CDR2 FQNNGV. Trimming shortened V by 5 bases and J by 5 bases, and 8 bases separated the two germline ends. The CDR3 has 12 residues. The CDR3 DNA follows: TGTGCCAGCAGCCAGGAGGGAGATACGCAGTATTTT. It yields the protein CASSQEGDTQYF.

This clonotype was counted only a few times. This sequence joins TRBV28 and TRBJ2-2; TRBD1 matches 10 bases. V lost 10 bases, J lost 2 bases, and 4 bases stayed unmatched. This CDR3 has 14 residues. The V gene's germline CDR1 is MDHEN and CDR2 SYDVKM. DNA for the CDR3: TGTGCCACGGGGACAGGGGTTAACACCGGGGAGCTGTTTTTT. Translated, it gives CATGTGVNTGELFF.

As to this clonotype: One end of the junction does not line up with germline, which may come from a read error. This sequence joins TRBV10-3 and TRBJ1-4, with a possible D match to TRBD1 (6 bases). The germline gives CDR1 ENHRY, CDR2 SYGVKD. The CDR3 totals 15 residues. The CDR3 DNA reads TGTGCCAGCAGTGAAGCAGGGAGGGGGAATGAAAAACTGTTTTTT. Its protein product is CASSEAGRGNEKLFF.

This chain uses TRBV20-1 with TRBJ2-1; possibly TRBD1 for D (6 bases). Germline V CDR1 and CDR2: DFQATT, SNEGSKA (reference sequence). The CDR3 extends over 17 amino acids. V was shortened by 1 base and J by 0 bases, with 16 bases between the two germline ends. The chain's CDR3 is CSARVFIGGSSYNEQFF. CDR3 nucleotides: TGCAGTGCTAGAGTTTTCATAGGGGGTAGCTCCTACAATGAGCAGTTCTTC.

This clonotype was counted a few times. The chain carries TRBV27 and TRBJ1-6; TRBD1 might be the D (5 bases). V lost 7 bases, J lost 8 bases, and 9 bases lay in between. Germline V gene sequence: CDR1 MNHEY, CDR2 SMNVEV (reference sequence). CDR3 length: 12 residues. The CDR3 sequence is CASTQGDSPLHF. CDR3 bases: TGTGCCAGCACCCAGGGCGATTCACCCCTCCACTTT.

The chain employs TRBV30 and TRBJ1-6; possibly TRBD1 for D (5 bases). Germline CDR1 reads GTSNPN; CDR2 reads SVGIG (reference sequence). V shed 5 bases and J shed 5 bases, with 10 bases lying between them. The CDR3 totals 13 residues. Written as DNA, the CDR3 is TGTGCCTGGGGGGCAGAAGATAATTCACCCCTCCACTTT. Its translation: CAWGAEDNSPLHF.

The CDR3 DNA sequence: TGTGCCAGCAGTTATGGGACAGCCGCCCTAAACATTCAGTACTTC. It translates to CASSYGTAALNIQYF. The gene calls are TRBV6-2 or TRBV6-3 and TRBJ2-4, with 7 positions matching TRBD1. The CDR3 sequence is 15 residues long. Germline loops: CDR1 MNHEY, CDR2 SVGEGT. J lost 6 bases, V lost 3 bases, and 8 bases had no gene match.

This clonotype turned up a few times. As DNA, the CDR3 is TGTGCCAGCACCCGGGACAGCTCTGACACTGAAGCTTTCTTT. Amino acids: CASTRDSSDTEAFF. The chain links TRBV6-1 to TRBJ1-1; 7 nucleotides match TRBD1. Trimming cost V 7 bases and J 3 bases; bases outside gene matches: 8. The CDR3 extends over 14 amino acids. Germline loops: CDR1 MNHNS, CDR2 SASEGT.

The chain is built from TRBV2 and TRBJ1-2; 9 bases agree with TRBD1. Germline CDR1 reads SNHLY; CDR2 reads FYNNEI. There are 14 residues in the CDR3. The ends lost 7 bases at V and 8 bases at J; junction bases unmatched: 11. CDR3 in DNA: TGTGCCAGCAAACAGGGGGCGGGAGCGGGAGGCTACACCTTC. The encoded protein is CASKQGAGAGGYTF.

The chain joins TRBV6-1 to TRBJ2-2; 10 bases line up with TRBD1. V trimming: 6 bases; J trimming: 3 bases; junction bases outside the gene matches: 4. CDR3 length equals 15 residues. CDR1 is MNHNS and CDR2 is SASEGT in the germline V gene. CDR3 nucleotides: TGTGCCAGCAGCCCGGGACAGGGGTACACCGGGGAGCTGTTTTTT. Protein: CASSPGQGYTGELFF.

This chain uses TRBV28 with TRBJ2-7, with 7 nucleotides matching TRBD2. J was trimmed by 2 bases and V by 2 bases; bases with no gene match: 9. The CDR3 consists of 16 residues. Per germline, CDR1 MDHEN and CDR2 SYDVKM. The CDR3 region is CASSLDGGRLPYEQYF. The DNA of the CDR3 is TGTGCCAGCAGTTTAGACGGCGGGAGACTTCCCTACGAGCAGTACTTC. Full variable domain (outside the CDR3, taken from reference TRBV28 and TRBJ2-7): DVKVTQSSRYLVKRTGEKVFLECVQDMDHENMFWYRQDPGLGLRLIYFSYDVKMKEKGDIPEGYSVSREKKERFSLILESASTNQTSMYLCASSLDGGRLPYEQYFGPGTRLTVT.

V usage is TRBV4-3 and J usage is TRBJ2-2; D not certain. V gave up 2 bases and J gave up 0 bases, with 4 bases separating them. Germline V gene data show CDR1 as LGHNA and CDR2 as YSLEER. The CDR3 has 14 amino acids. The CDR3 DNA follows: TGCGCCAGCAGCCAACAACCGAACACCGGGGAGCTGTTTTTT. It encodes CASSQQPNTGELFF.

The chain joins TRBV29-1 to TRBJ2-3, with D tentatively TRBD2 (7 bases). Germline V gives CDR1 SQVTM, CDR2 ANQGSEA. V was shortened by 7 bases and J by 0 bases, with 17 bases between the two germline ends. The CDR3 runs 15 residues. CDR3 coding DNA: TGCAGCGCAGGGGCTAGCGGATATAGCACAGATACGCAGTATTTT. As protein: CSAGASGYSTDTQYF.

This clonotype was picked up one time. V gene TRBV5-1 combines with J gene TRBJ2-3; TRBD1 is a possible D gene (5 bases). V was trimmed by 4 bases and J by 1 base, leaving 10 bases between them. The length of the CDR3 is 14 residues. Germline assignment: CDR1 SGHRS and CDR2 YFSETQ. CDR3 sequence reads: CASSTKQGTDTQYF. DNA for the CDR3: TGCGCCAGCAGCACGAAACAGGGCACAGATACGCAGTATTTT.

J is TRBJ1-2 and V is TRBV6-1; 9 bases fit TRBD1. CDR3 size: 16 residues. V lost 7 bases and J lost 0; bases outside the gene matches: 9. Per germline, CDR1 MNHNS and CDR2 SASEGT. The CDR3 here is CASKLLQGAPNYGYTF. CDR3 in DNA: TGTGCCAGCAAACTCCTACAGGGGGCCCCTAACTATGGCTACACCTTC.

This clonotype was detected only a few times. The V and J genes are TRBV10-2 and TRBJ1-1; D is unclear. The V end lost 2 bases, the J end lost 4 bases, and 5 bases lay between the germline ends. The CDR3 is 12 residues long. Germline CDR1 WSHSY, CDR2 SAAADI. CDR3 DNA: TGCGCCAGCAGTGAGGCAGTCACTGAAGCTTTCTTT. Translated: CASSEAVTEAFF.

The chain couples TRBV10-2 to TRBJ2-3; D might be TRBD1 or TRBD2, each matching 6 bases. This CDR3 comprises 14 residues. V was shortened by 3 bases and J by 5 bases, with 12 bases between the two germline ends. Germline CDR1 reads WSHSY; CDR2 reads SAAADI. Written as DNA, the CDR3 is TGCGCCAGCAGTGACCGAGGGGGAGGAGATACGCAGTATTTT. This sequence encodes CASSDRGGGDTQYF.

The rearrangement links TRBV11-2 to TRBJ2-2; D remains unclear. The CDR3 length is 13 residues. CDR1 is SGHAT and CDR2 is FQNNGV in the germline V gene. Trimming took off 5 bases at V and 1 base at J, with 5 bases between the two ends. CDR3 loop: CASSLRNTGELFF. DNA for the CDR3: TGTGCCAGCAGCCTGAGGAACACCGGGGAGCTGTTTTTT.

The rearrangement joins TRBV11-3 to TRBJ1-1; maybe TRBD1 (6 bases). Germline-derived CDR1 and CDR2 are SGHNT and YENEEA. Trimming stripped 5 bases from V and 8 bases from J, with 15 bases between. The CDR3 is made up of 13 amino acids. The CDR3 protein is CASSLRWGAEAFF. The CDR3 DNA sequence: TGTGCCAGCAGCCTCCGGTGGGGGGCCGAAGCTTTCTTT.

This clonotype was recorded a few times. The gene calls are TRBV11-2 and TRBJ2-2; D is perhaps TRBD1 (5 bases). V lost 0 bases and J 6 bases, leaving 8 bases between the germline ends. The CDR3 length is 14 residues. Germline V gene sequence: CDR1 SGHAT, CDR2 FQNNGV. The chain's CDR3 is CASSLEPGPGELFF. The CDR3 DNA reads as TGTGCCAGCAGCTTAGAACCAGGGCCCGGGGAGCTGTTTTTT.

This clonotype was seen only once. V is TRBV5-1 and J is TRBJ1-2; 7 positions agree with TRBD1. Germline V CDR1 and CDR2: SGHRS, YFSETQ. The V and J ends lost 4 bases and 8 bases, in that order; junction bases with no gene match: 11. This CDR3 is 14 amino acids long. The CDR3 coding sequence is TGCGCCAGCAGCCCCGGACAGGCTATACCGGGCTACACCTTC. Translation gives CASSPGQAIPGYTF.

The V call is TRBV6-5, the J call TRBJ2-5; TRBD1 matches 11 bases. Trimming removed 0 bases from V and 2 bases from J; junction bases left unmatched: 8. Germline lookup yields CDR1 MNHEY and CDR2 SVGAGI. This CDR3 has 18 amino acids. This CDR3 reads CASSYSMTRDRGQETQYF. CDR3 coding DNA: TGTGCCAGCAGTTACTCGATGACGCGGGACAGGGGGCAAGAGACCCAGTACTTC.

The rearrangement links TRBV15 to TRBJ2-1; 10 nucleotides align to TRBD2. Trimming took 3 bases from V and 7 from J; bases not matched to a gene: 6. Germline V lookup: CDR1 LNHNV, CDR2 YYDKDF (reference sequence). The CDR3 is made up of 15 amino acids. The CDR3 loop is CATSRGGSGRNEQFF. The CDR3 coding sequence is TGTGCCACCAGCAGGGGAGGTAGCGGGAGGAATGAGCAGTTCTTC.

The chain has TRBV20-1 and TRBJ2-7; 11 bases match TRBD2. Germline lookup yields CDR1 DFQATT and CDR2 SNEGSKA (reference sequence). Losses at the gene ends were 4 bases for V and 2 bases for J; bases not matched to a gene: 7. The CDR3 contains 15 residues. CDR3 bases: TGCAGTGCTACTAAGACTAGCGGGATTACCTACGAGCAGTACTTC. It yields the protein CSATKTSGITYEQYF.

This clonotype was found a few times. The gene calls are TRBV10-3 and TRBJ2-5; D not resolved. The CDR3 spans 13 residues. V was shortened by 8 bases and J by 4 bases, with 14 bases between the two germline ends. The germline V gene has CDR1 ENHRY and CDR2 SYGVKD. CDR3 bases: TGTGCCATCTCGACACCGAACGGAGAGACCCAGTACTTC. Its protein product is CAISTPNGETQYF.

This chain uses TRBV4-3 with TRBJ2-3; D is unresolved. The germline V gene encodes CDR1 LGHNA and CDR2 YSLEER. This CDR3 contains 15 residues. The V end lost 0 bases, the J end lost 1 base, and 8 bases lay between the germline ends. Written as DNA, the CDR3 is TGCGCCAGCAGCCAAGAATCGGACCGCACAGATACGCAGTATTTT. Translation gives CASSQESDRTDTQYF.

The genes are TRBV6-5 and TRBJ1-2; 7 bases line up with TRBD1. Per the germline V gene, CDR1 is MNHEY and CDR2 is SVGAGI. The CDR3 is 15 residues long. Trimming cost V 2 bases and J 4 bases; bases outside gene matches: 7. CDR3 amino acids: CASSYGVGQFYGYTF. DNA for the CDR3: TGTGCCAGCAGTTACGGCGTGGGACAGTTCTATGGCTACACCTTC.

The chain combines TRBV5-1 with TRBJ2-2; D not certain. The CDR3 loop spans 15 amino acids. Germline V gene sequence: CDR1 SGHRS, CDR2 YFSETQ. Between the trimmed V and J ends, which lost 4 bases and 6 bases, there was a span of 16 bases. The CDR3 region has the DNA TGCGCCAGCAGCCCCCTGCAAGGGTCGGCCGGGGAGCTGTTTTTT. Encoded protein: CASSPLQGSAGELFF.

This chain joins TRBV27 and TRBJ1-6; 10 bases line up with TRBD1. Per the germline V gene, CDR1 is MNHEY and CDR2 is SMNVEV (reference sequence). The CDR3 runs 17 residues. The junction had 6 bases not matched to a gene; V was cut back by 3 bases and J by 4 bases. The CDR3, as DNA: TGTGCCAGCAGTTTGGCGGGACAGGGGACTTATAATTCACCCCTCCACTTT. This translates into CASSLAGQGTYNSPLHF.

This chain uses TRBV7-9 with TRBJ1-1; D ambiguous. CDR3 length: 14 residues. Trimming stripped 1 base from V and 4 bases from J, with 10 bases between. Germline values: CDR1 SEHNR, CDR2 FQNEAQ (reference sequence). CDR3: CASSLEGGSTEAFF. In DNA, the CDR3 is TGTGCCAGCAGCTTAGAGGGAGGGAGCACTGAAGCTTTCTTT.

The chain has TRBV7-6 and TRBJ1-3, with D possibly matching TRBD1 (5 bases). This CDR3 is built from 14 residues. The V gene lost 1 base and the J gene lost 1 base, with 5 bases spanning the gap. Germline V gene lookup returns CDR1 SGHVS and CDR2 FNYEAQ. This CDR3 reads CASSLGTSGNTIYF. CDR3 nucleotide sequence: TGTGCCAGCAGCTTAGGGACATCTGGAAACACCATATATTTT.

This clonotype came up a few times. The rearrangement joins TRBV19 to TRBJ1-1; no clear D gene. V lost 4 bases to trimming and J lost 1 base, with 7 bases between them. Looked up from germline, CDR1 is LNHDA and CDR2 is SQIVND (reference sequence). This CDR3 is 13 amino acids long. The CDR3 bases are TGTGCCAGTAGTAACTTCCAGAACACTGAAGCTTTCTTT. Its translation is CASSNFQNTEAFF.